Described below is a single T cell receptor (beta chain) sequence and its context. Antigen specificity is unknown. The PCR was carried out with 60 Vbeta primers and 13 Jbeta primers. Clones were sequenced by immunoSEQ multiplex PCR, and TCRdb holds only the in-frame ones, with some missing. This table holds 100,000 to 150,000 clones, more than 8% found once. These data originate in a study of cytomegalovirus exposure and HLA in healthy donors. Study results and caveats: The authors later linked a missense DCLRE1C variant to TCR beta V- and J-gene trimming. DRB1 had the most TCR associations and HLA-C the fewest, a later analysis found, with rates varying by HLA locus. It was assumed in the presence/absence analyses that sequencing depth was roughly uniform across donors.

Germline V CDR1 and CDR2: SGHNT, YYREEE (reference sequence). Unmatched junction bases numbered 7, after V lost 4 bases and J lost 7 bases. The CDR3 is 14 residues long. The rearrangement uses TRBV5-4 and TRBJ1-4; 7 bases align to TRBD1. This TCR came from a man between 35 and 55 years old in good health and CMV-seronegative. The sample was PBMCs. In DNA, the CDR3 is TGTGCCAGCAGCAGACAGGGCGGGATTGAAAAACTGTTTTTT. Translated, it gives CASSRQGGIEKLFF.